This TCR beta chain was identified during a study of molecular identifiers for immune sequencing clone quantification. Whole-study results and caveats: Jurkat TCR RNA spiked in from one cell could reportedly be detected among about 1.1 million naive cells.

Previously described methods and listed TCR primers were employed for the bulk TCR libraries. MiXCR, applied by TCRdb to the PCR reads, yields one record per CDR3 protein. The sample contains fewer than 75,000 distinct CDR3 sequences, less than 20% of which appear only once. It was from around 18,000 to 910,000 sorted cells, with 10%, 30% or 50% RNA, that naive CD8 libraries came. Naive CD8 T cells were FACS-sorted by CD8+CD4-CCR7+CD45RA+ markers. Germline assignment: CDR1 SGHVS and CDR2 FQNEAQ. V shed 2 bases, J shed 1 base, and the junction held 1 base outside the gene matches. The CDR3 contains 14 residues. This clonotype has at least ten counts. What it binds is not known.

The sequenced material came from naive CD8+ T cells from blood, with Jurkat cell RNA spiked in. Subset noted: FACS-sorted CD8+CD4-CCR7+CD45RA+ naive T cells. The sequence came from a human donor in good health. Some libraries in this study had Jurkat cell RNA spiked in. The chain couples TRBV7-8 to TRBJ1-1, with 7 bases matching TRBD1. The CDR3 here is CASSLTGENTEAFF. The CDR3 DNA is TGTGCCAGCAGCTTAACAGGGGAGAACACTGAAGCTTTCTTT.